These 10 T cell receptor beta chains came from one sample sequenced in a study of early T cells in non-severe SARS-CoV-2 infection. TCRdb independently ran MiXCR on the 5' RACE reads; one entry per CDR3 protein. The table lists about 68,000 distinct CDR3 sequences, 9.5% to 15% of them singletons. Sequencing input: whole blood. Receptor source: an adult who was a healthcare worker with PCR-confirmed SARS-CoV-2 infection or an uninfected control (not recorded which).

V gene TRBV30 combines with J gene TRBJ1-4; D remains unclear. The CDR3 contains 12 residues. V was shortened by 2 bases and J by 11 bases, with 12 bases between the two germline ends. CDR1 is GTSNPN, CDR2 SVGIG, per germline (reference sequence). CDR3 protein: CAWSPQGRKLFF. The CDR3 DNA reads as TGTGCCTGGAGTCCCCAAGGGCGGAAACTGTTTTTT.

This sequence joins TRBV21-1 and TRBJ1-1; the tabulated D call, TRBD1, remains unverified against the DNA. TRBV21-1 constitutes a pseudogene. The CDR3 spans 13 residues. CDR3 amino acids: CASSRLGRGRTFF. In DNA form, the CDR3 reads TGTGCCAGCAGCAGGCTCGGCAGGGGAAGAACTTTCTTT.

This clonotype was seen only a few times. The rearrangement uses TRBV7-9 and TRBJ1-1; 9 positions match TRBD1. CDR3 size: 16 residues. The germline CDR1 and CDR2 sequences are SEHNR and FQNEAQ (reference sequence). Trimming cost V 5 bases and J 6 bases; bases outside gene matches: 13. CDR3 region: CASSPTHGTGSPEAFF. The DNA of the CDR3 is TGTGCCAGCAGCCCAACCCACGGGACAGGGAGTCCTGAAGCTTTCTTT.

The chain is built from TRBV7-9 and TRBJ2-1, with 8 bases aligning to TRBD2. V was clipped by 5 bases and J by 7 bases; unmatched bases: 10. This CDR3 has 15 amino acids. CDR1 and CDR2 from the germline V gene are SEHNR and FQNEAQ (reference sequence). The CDR3 nucleotides are TGTGCCAGCAGCCCGGGGGTAGCGGGGCCTAATGAGCAGTTCTTC. Translation gives CASSPGVAGPNEQFF.

This clonotype was counted only a few times. The V gene is TRBV5-1, the J gene TRBJ2-6; D remains unclear. Germline V gene data show CDR1 as SGHRS and CDR2 as YFSETQ. Trimming left V 5 bases short and J 1 base short, with 28 bases between. The CDR3 extends over 21 amino acids. CDR3 amino acids: CASSSYRRPQLKSSGANVLTF. In nucleotides, the CDR3 is TGCGCCAGCAGTTCGTACCGCAGACCACAACTCAAAAGTTCTGGGGCCAACGTCCTGACTTTC.

Only a few counts were recorded for this clonotype. This chain links TRBV4-3 with TRBJ2-5, with 7 bases that match TRBD1. V lost 0 bases, J lost 7 bases, and 8 bases stayed unmatched. Germline values: CDR1 LGHNA, CDR2 YSLEER. This CDR3 is built from 15 residues. The chain's CDR3 is CASSQEVGTARTQYF. DNA of the CDR3: TGCGCCAGCAGCCAAGAAGTCGGGACAGCAAGGACCCAGTACTTC.

This clonotype is classed as medium-sized. The genes are TRBV2 and TRBJ2-3, with D maybe TRBD2 (5 bases). The V gene lost 6 bases and the J gene lost 5 bases, with 18 bases spanning the gap. The germline CDR1 and CDR2 sequences are SNHLY and FYNNEI. This CDR3 region has 15 residues. The CDR3 DNA reads TGTGCCAGCAGGTCGGACCGGGGAGCTTTAGATACGCAGTATTTT. This translates into CASRSDRGALDTQYF. Together with reference TRBV2 and TRBJ2-3, the CDR3 gives the full variable domain: EPEVTQTPSHQVTQMGQEVILRCVPISNHLYFYWYRQILGQKVEFLVSFYNNEISEKSEIFDDQFSVERPDGSNFTLKIRSTKLEDSAMYFCASRSDRGALDTQYFGPGTRLTVL.

This clonotype has just a few counts. V gene TRBV7-9 combines with J gene TRBJ2-3; 10 bases map to TRBD1. CDR3 length equals 15 residues. Germline loops: CDR1 SEHNR, CDR2 FQNEAQ (reference sequence). Germline trimming cut 5 bases from V and 4 bases from J; bases unmatched to any gene: 6. Written as DNA, the CDR3 is TGTGCCAGCAGCCAGGGTGGACAGGGGGCAGATACGCAGTATTTT. The encoded protein is CASSQGGQGADTQYF. The whole variable domain, filled in from reference TRBV7-9 and TRBJ2-3, reads DTGVSQNPRHKITKRGQNVTFRCDPISEHNRLYWYRQTLGQGPEFLTYFQNEAQLEKSRLLSDRFSAERPKGSFSTLEIQRTEQGDSAMYLCASSQGGQGADTQYFGPGTRLTVL.

This clonotype was seen many times. The chain is built from TRBV29-1 and TRBJ1-1, with 8 bases that match TRBD1. Germline CDR1 SQVTM, CDR2 ANQGSEA. The CDR3 has 14 residues. J gave up 3 bases and V 6 bases, and 9 bases lay outside the gene matches. The CDR3 is CSVHAGGADTEAFF. The DNA of the CDR3 is TGCAGCGTCCATGCAGGGGGCGCGGACACTGAAGCTTTCTTT.

The rearrangement uses TRBV12-3 or TRBV12-4 and TRBJ1-2; no reliable D call. The CDR3 is 12 residues long. Trimming left V 3 bases short and J 8 bases short, with 10 bases between. The CDR3 here is CASSLGSGGYTF. CDR3 sequence (DNA): TGTGCCAGCAGTTTGGGTTCGGGAGGCTACACCTTC.